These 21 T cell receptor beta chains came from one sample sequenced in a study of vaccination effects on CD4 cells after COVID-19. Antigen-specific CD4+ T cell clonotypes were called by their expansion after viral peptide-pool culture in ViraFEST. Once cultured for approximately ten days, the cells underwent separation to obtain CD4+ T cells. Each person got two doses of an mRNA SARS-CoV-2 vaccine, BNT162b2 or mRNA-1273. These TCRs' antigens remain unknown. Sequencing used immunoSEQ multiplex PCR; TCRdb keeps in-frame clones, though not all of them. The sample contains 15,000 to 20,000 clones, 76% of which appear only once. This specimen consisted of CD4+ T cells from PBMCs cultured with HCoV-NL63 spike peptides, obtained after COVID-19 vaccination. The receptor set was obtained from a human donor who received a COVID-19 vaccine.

CDR3 nucleotides: TGTGCCTGGAGGGGCGCGAGCGGCTACACCTTC. As protein: CAWRGASGYTF. The chain carries TRBV30 and TRBJ1-2, with no clear D. The CDR3 consists of 11 residues. Trimming took 3 bases from V and 8 from J, leaving 10 bases between them. Germline-derived CDR1 and CDR2 are GTSNPN and SVGIG (reference sequence).

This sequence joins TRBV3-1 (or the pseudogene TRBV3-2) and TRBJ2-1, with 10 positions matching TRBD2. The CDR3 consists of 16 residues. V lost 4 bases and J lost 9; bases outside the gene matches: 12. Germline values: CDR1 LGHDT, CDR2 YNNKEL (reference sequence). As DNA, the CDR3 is TGTGCCAGCAGCCCTGGGGCAAGCGGGGGGGCGCGTGAGCAGTTCTTC. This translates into CASSPGASGGAREQFF.

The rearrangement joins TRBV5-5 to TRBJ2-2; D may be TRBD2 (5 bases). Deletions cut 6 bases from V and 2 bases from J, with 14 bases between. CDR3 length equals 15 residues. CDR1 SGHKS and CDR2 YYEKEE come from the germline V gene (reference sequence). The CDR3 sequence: CASKVASSNTGELFF. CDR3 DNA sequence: TGTGCCAGCAAGGTGGCTAGCTCAAACACCGGGGAGCTGTTTTTT.

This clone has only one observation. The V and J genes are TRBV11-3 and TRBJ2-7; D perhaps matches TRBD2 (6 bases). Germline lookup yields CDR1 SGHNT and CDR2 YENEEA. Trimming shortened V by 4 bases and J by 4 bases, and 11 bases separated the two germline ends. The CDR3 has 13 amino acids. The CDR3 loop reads CASSSGVGYEQYF. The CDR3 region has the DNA TGTGCCAGCAGCTCGGGGGTGGGGTACGAGCAGTACTTC.

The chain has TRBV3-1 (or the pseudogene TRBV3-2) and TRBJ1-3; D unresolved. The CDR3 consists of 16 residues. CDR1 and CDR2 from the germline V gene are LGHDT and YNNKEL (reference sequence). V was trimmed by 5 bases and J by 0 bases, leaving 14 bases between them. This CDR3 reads CASSSSQVLSGNTIYF. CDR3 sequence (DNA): TGTGCCAGCAGCTCGAGTCAGGTCCTCTCTGGAAACACCATATATTTT.

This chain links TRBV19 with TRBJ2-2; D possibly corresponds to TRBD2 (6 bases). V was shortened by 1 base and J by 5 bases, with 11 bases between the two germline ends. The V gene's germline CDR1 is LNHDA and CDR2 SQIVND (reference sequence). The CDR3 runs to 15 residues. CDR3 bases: TGTGCCAGTAGTATAGTTCTGGGGGGAACCGGGGAGCTGTTTTTT. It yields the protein CASSIVLGGTGELFF.

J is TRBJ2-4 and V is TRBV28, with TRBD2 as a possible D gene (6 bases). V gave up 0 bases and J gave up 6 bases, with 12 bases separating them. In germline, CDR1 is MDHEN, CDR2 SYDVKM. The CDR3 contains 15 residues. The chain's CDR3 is CASSLWGGGGNIQYF. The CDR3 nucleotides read TGTGCCAGCAGTTTATGGGGGGGAGGAGGAAACATTCAGTACTTC.

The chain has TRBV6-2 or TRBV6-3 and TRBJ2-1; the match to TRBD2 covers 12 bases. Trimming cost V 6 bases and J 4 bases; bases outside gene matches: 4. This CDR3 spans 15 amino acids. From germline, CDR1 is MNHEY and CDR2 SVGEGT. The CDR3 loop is CASSRGLAGYNEQFF. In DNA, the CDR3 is TGTGCCAGCAGCCGTGGACTAGCGGGGTACAATGAGCAGTTCTTC.

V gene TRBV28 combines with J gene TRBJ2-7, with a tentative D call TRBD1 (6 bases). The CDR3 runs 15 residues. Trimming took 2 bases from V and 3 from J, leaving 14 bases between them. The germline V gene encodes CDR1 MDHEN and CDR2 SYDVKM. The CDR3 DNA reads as TGTGCCAGCAGTTTAGCCACAGGGCAGAGCTACGAGCAGTACTTC. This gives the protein CASSLATGQSYEQYF.

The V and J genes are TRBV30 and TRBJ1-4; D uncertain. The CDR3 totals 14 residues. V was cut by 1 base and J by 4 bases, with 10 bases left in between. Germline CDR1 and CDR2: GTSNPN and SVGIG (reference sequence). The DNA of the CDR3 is TGTGCCTGGAGTGCCGGGCTCCATAATGAAAAACTGTTTTTT. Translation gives CAWSAGLHNEKLFF.

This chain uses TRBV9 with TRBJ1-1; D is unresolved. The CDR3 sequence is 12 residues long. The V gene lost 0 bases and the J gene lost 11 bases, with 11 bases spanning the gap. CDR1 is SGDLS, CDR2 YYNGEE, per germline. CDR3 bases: TGTGCCAGCAGCGTAGGCGAAGGGAGGGCTTTCTTT. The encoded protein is CASSVGEGRAFF.

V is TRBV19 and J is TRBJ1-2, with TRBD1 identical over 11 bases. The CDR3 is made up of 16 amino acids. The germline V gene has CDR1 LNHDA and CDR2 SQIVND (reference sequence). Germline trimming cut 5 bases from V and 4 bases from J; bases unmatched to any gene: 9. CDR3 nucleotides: TGTGCCAGTAGTCGGACAGGGGGCCTCGGTCCCTATGGCTACACCTTC. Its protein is CASSRTGGLGPYGYTF.

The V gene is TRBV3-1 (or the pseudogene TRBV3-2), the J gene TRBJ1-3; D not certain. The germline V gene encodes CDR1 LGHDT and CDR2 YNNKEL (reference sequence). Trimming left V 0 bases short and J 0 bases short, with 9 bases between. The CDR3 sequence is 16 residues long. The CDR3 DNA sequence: TGTGCCAGCAGCCAAGAAAGGACCAGCTCTGGAAACACCATATATTTT. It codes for CASSQERTSSGNTIYF.

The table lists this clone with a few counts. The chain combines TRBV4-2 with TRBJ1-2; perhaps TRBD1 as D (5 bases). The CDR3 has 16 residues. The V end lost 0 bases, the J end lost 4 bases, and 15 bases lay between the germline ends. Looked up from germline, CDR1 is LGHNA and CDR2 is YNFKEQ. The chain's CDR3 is CASSQDWIGGAYGYTF. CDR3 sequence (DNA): TGTGCCAGCAGCCAAGATTGGATCGGGGGTGCCTATGGCTACACCTTC.

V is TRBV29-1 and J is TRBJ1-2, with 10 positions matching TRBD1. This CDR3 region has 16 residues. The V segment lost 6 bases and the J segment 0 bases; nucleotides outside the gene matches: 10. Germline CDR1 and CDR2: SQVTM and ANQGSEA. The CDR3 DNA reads TGCAGCGTCGTCTCGTGGACAGGGGGTTCTAACTATGGCTACACCTTC. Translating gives CSVVSWTGGSNYGYTF. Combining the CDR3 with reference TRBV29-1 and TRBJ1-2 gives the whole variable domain SAVISQKPSRDICQRGTSLTIQCQVDSQVTMMFWYRQQPGQSLTLIATANQGSEATYESGFVIDKFPISRPNLTFSTLTVSNMSPEDSSIYLCSVVSWTGGSNYGYTFGSGTRLTVV.

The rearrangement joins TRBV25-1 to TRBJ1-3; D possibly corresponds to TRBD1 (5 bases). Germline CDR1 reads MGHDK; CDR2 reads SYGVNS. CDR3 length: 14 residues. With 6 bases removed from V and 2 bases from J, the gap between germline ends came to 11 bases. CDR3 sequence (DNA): TGTGCCAGCAGACCCCCGGGGGCTGGAAACACCATATATTTT. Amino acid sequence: CASRPPGAGNTIYF.

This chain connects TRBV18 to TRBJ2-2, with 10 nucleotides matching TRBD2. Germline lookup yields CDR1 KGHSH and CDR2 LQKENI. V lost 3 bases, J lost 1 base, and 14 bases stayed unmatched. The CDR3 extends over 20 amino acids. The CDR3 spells CASSPVQIRLAGENTGELFF. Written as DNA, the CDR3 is TGTGCCAGCTCACCCGTACAGATAAGGCTAGCGGGAGAGAACACCGGGGAGCTGTTTTTT.

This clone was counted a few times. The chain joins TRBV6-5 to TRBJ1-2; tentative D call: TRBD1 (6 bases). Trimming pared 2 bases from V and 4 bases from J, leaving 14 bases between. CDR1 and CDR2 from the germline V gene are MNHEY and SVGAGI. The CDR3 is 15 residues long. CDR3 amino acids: CASSYDYRAGYGYTF. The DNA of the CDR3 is TGTGCCAGCAGTTACGATTACAGGGCTGGCTATGGCTACACCTTC.

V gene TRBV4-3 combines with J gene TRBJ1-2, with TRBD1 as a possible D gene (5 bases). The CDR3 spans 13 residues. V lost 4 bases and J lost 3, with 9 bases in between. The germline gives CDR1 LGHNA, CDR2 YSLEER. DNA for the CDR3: TGCGCCAGCAGCCTCGGACAAGACTATGGCTACACCTTC. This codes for CASSLGQDYGYTF.

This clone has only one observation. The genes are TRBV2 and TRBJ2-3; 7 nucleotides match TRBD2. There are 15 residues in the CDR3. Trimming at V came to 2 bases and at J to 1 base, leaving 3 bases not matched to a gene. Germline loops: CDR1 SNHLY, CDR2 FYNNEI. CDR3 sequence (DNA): TGTGCCAGCAGTGAACGAGGGAGGGGCACAGATACGCAGTATTTT. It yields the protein CASSERGRGTDTQYF.

CDR3 region: CASSLSMGTNEKLFF. CDR3 nucleotides: TGTGCCAGCAGCTTATCTATGGGAACTAATGAAAAACTGTTTTTT. The chain is built from TRBV11-1 and TRBJ1-4; D is ambiguous. V shed 2 bases and J shed 1 base, with 8 bases lying between them. Germline assignment: CDR1 SGHAT and CDR2 FQDESV (reference sequence). The CDR3 is 15 amino acids.